This T cell receptor (beta chain) was sequenced in a study of identical twins. Study results and caveats: Invariant cells of the MAIT and iNKT types might have partly distorted the zero-insertion analyses. Twins shared beta out-of-frame sequences in excess, but this excess was weaker.

This clonotype has more than one count but fewer than ten. As yet, its antigen is unknown. Trimming shortened V by 3 bases and J by 4 bases, and 12 bases separated the two germline ends. The CDR3 totals 14 residues. Germline CDR1 is SEHNR and CDR2 is FQNEAQ (reference sequence). All donors comprised healthy Caucasians. MiXCR, applied by TCRdb to the 5' RACE reads, yields one record per CDR3 protein. The data contain about 280,000 distinct CDR3 sequences, under 9.5% of them seen just once; the ten biggest clones take up roughly 2.1%. The sample was also reused in another study, on yellow fever vaccine responses in identical twins.

This TCR came from a woman between 18 and 30 years old in good health. Sequences were obtained from memory (CD45RO+) T cells sorted from blood. This chain links TRBV7-9 with TRBJ2-5, with D maybe TRBD1 (6 bases). The CDR3: CASSLTGSGETQYF. For the CDR3, the DNA is TGTGCCAGCAGCTTGACAGGCTCGGGAGAGACCCAGTACTTC.